One and the same sample provided the 27 T cell receptor beta chains below, sequenced in a study of cytomegalovirus exposure and HLA in healthy donors. PCR used 60 Vbeta primers and 13 Jbeta primers. TCRdb keeps only in-frame clones here, not all; method: immunoSEQ multiplex PCR. The sample records some 61,000 clones, more than 80% being singletons. The sample was PBMCs. The origin of the receptors is a human donor in good health.

The chain employs TRBV6-4 and TRBJ1-1, with 7 bases lining up with TRBD1. The length of the CDR3 is 14 residues. Germline CDR1 MRHNA, CDR2 SNTAGT. With V trimmed by 5 bases and J by 0 bases, 3 bases remained unmatched. CDR3 amino acids: CASSRTGMNTEAFF. In DNA form, the CDR3 reads TGTGCCAGCAGTCGGACAGGAATGAACACTGAAGCTTTCTTT.

The V call is TRBV9, the J call TRBJ1-1, with TRBD1 matching over 9 bases. The V gene's germline CDR1 is SGDLS and CDR2 YYNGEE. V was pared by 5 bases and J by 2 bases, with 4 bases of the junction left unmatched. CDR3 length equals 14 residues. This chain's CDR3 is CASSEGQGNTEAFF. DNA of the CDR3: TGTGCCAGCAGTGAGGGACAGGGAAACACTGAAGCTTTCTTT.

The chain links TRBV10-3 to TRBJ1-6, with 9 bases identical to TRBD1. CDR1 is ENHRY, CDR2 SYGVKD, per germline. CDR3 length: 15 amino acids. The ends lost 0 bases at V and 11 bases at J; junction bases unmatched: 5. Here the CDR3 reads CAISESTGGGTPLHF. DNA for the CDR3: TGTGCCATCAGTGAGTCGACAGGGGGAGGGACACCCCTCCACTTT.

The chain couples TRBV11-2 to TRBJ2-3, with a weak D call TRBD2 (6 bases). The CDR3 is 13 amino acids. The germline V gene encodes CDR1 SGHAT and CDR2 FQNNGV. V gave up 1 base and J gave up 4 bases, with 6 bases separating them. The CDR3 nucleotides are TGTGCCAGCAGCTTAGGACTAGCAGATACGCAGTATTTT. Translation: CASSLGLADTQYF.

The chain couples TRBV7-2 to TRBJ1-5, with TRBD1 as a possible D gene (6 bases). The CDR3 spans 15 residues. Germline loops: CDR1 SGHTA, CDR2 FQGNSA. V lost 5 bases to trimming and J lost 3 bases, with 14 bases between them. The CDR3 DNA sequence: TGTGCCAGCAGCGTAACCACAGGGAACAATCAGCCCCAGCATTTT. This codes for CASSVTTGNNQPQHF.

The gene calls are TRBV7-3 and TRBJ2-2, with a possible D match to TRBD1 (6 bases). Per the germline V gene, CDR1 is SGHTA and CDR2 is FQGTGA. The CDR3 runs 14 residues. Trimming left V 2 bases short and J 2 bases short, with 6 bases between. The CDR3 here is CASSLGTNTGELFF. The CDR3 DNA reads TGTGCCAGCAGCTTAGGGACAAACACCGGGGAGCTGTTTTTT.

The rearrangement joins TRBV5-1 to TRBJ2-7; tentatively, D is TRBD2 (6 bases). Germline V gives CDR1 SGHRS, CDR2 YFSETQ. The CDR3 sequence is 16 residues long. V lost 3 bases and J lost 6, with 22 bases in between. CDR3 amino acids: CASSSNPEIPSVEQYF. The CDR3 DNA reads as TGCGCCAGCAGCTCCAACCCAGAAATTCCTAGCGTCGAGCAGTACTTC. Based on the CDR3 plus reference TRBV5-1 and TRBJ2-7, the full variable domain is KAGVTQTPRYLIKTRGQQVTLSCSPISGHRSVSWYQQTPGQGLQFLFEYFSETQRNKGNFPGRFSGRQFSNSRSEMNVSTLELGDSALYLCASSSNPEIPSVEQYFGPGTRLTVT.

This chain links TRBV28 with TRBJ1-5, with a possible D match to TRBD1 (6 bases). Trimming took 7 bases from V and 2 from J, leaving 15 bases between them. Looked up from germline, CDR1 is MDHEN and CDR2 is SYDVKM. CDR3 size: 15 residues. CDR3 sequence: CASTKDSWGNQPQHF. The CDR3 DNA reads as TGTGCCAGCACCAAGGACAGCTGGGGCAATCAGCCCCAGCATTTT.

The chain is built from TRBV6-1 and TRBJ2-2; possible D gene TRBD1, 6 bases. The CDR3 extends over 14 amino acids. Trimming removed 6 bases from V and 6 bases from J, with 14 bases in between. Germline CDR1 MNHNS, CDR2 SASEGT. The CDR3 sequence: CASSGGTGSGELFF. The CDR3 bases are TGTGCCAGCAGCGGAGGTACAGGGTCCGGGGAGCTGTTTTTT.

The V gene is TRBV30, the J gene TRBJ1-2; D may be TRBD1 (5 bases). V was trimmed by 5 bases and J by 1 base, leaving 11 bases between them. Germline V lookup: CDR1 GTSNPN, CDR2 SVGIG (reference sequence). This CDR3 is built from 13 residues. The CDR3 here is CAWQRGYNYGYTF. The CDR3 coding sequence is TGTGCCTGGCAGCGGGGGTATAACTATGGCTACACCTTC.

In regard to this clone: One junction end does not reproduce the germline sequence, and a read error may be involved. The CDR3 region is CASSLGQGAVEKLFF. The DNA of the CDR3 is TGTGCCAGCAGTTTAGGTCAGGGGGCAGTTGAAAAACTGTTTTTT. The chain uses TRBV7-8 and TRBJ1-4; 8 nucleotides match TRBD1. The CDR3 spans 15 residues. Germline lookup yields CDR1 SGHVS and CDR2 FQNEAQ.

The chain employs TRBV7-2 and TRBJ2-2; 11 bases line up with TRBD2. CDR1 SGHTA and CDR2 FQGNSA come from the germline V gene. Trimming took 5 bases from V and 1 from J; bases not matched to a gene: 3. This CDR3 region has 16 residues. For the CDR3, the DNA is TGTGCCAGCAGCACGGGACTAGCGGTGAACACCGGGGAGCTGTTTTTT. It yields the protein CASSTGLAVNTGELFF.

V is TRBV29-1 and J is TRBJ2-3, with D perhaps TRBD2 (6 bases). Looked up from germline, CDR1 is SQVTM and CDR2 is ANQGSEA. V was pared by 7 bases and J by 1 base, with 12 bases between. The CDR3 sequence is 13 residues long. The CDR3 region is CSGGGGGTDTQYF. CDR3 bases: TGCAGCGGGGGTGGCGGGGGCACAGATACGCAGTATTTT.

This chain links TRBV7-9 with TRBJ1-6, with D unresolved. In germline, CDR1 is SEHNR, CDR2 FQNEAQ (reference sequence). The CDR3 is made up of 15 amino acids. V was trimmed by 4 bases and J by 4 bases, leaving 11 bases between them. For the CDR3, the DNA is TGTGCCAGCAGCTCCGCTAGCCTGTATAATTCACCCCTCCACTTT. This sequence encodes CASSSASLYNSPLHF.

This clone occurred once. This rearrangement joins TRBV5-1 to TRBJ2-1; D perhaps matches TRBD1 (5 bases). The CDR3 runs to 14 residues. V lost 0 bases, J lost 5 bases, and 9 bases lay in between. Germline CDR1 and CDR2: SGHRS and YFSETQ. The CDR3 sequence: CASSLVGADNEQFF. CDR3 sequence (DNA): TGCGCCAGCAGCTTGGTAGGGGCGGACAATGAGCAGTTCTTC.

This chain connects TRBV28 to TRBJ1-6, with D maybe TRBD1 (5 bases). The CDR3 extends over 14 amino acids. Trimming took off 5 bases at V and 8 bases at J, with 13 bases between the two ends. Germline V gene lookup returns CDR1 MDHEN and CDR2 SYDVKM. CDR3 loop: CASSPDRDYSPLHF. CDR3 nucleotide sequence: TGTGCCAGCAGTCCCGACAGAGACTATTCACCCCTCCACTTT.

The chain recombines TRBV9 with TRBJ2-3, with D possibly being TRBD2 (5 bases). The CDR3 length is 15 residues. Between the trimmed V and J ends, which lost 4 bases and 3 bases, there was a span of 15 bases. Germline V gives CDR1 SGDLS, CDR2 YYNGEE. The CDR3 protein is CASSFPSPGTDTQYF. CDR3 coding DNA: TGTGCCAGCAGCTTCCCCTCGCCGGGGACAGATACGCAGTATTTT.

This chain links TRBV6-5 with TRBJ2-5; weak D call: TRBD1 (5 bases). The end of the DNA aligns better with TRBJ2-7, so the J call may be wrong. CDR1 and CDR2 from the germline V gene are MNHEY and SVGAGI. CDR3 length: 15 amino acids. The CDR3 DNA reads TGTGCCAGCAGGCGAACAGGTCCGAGCTCCTACGAGCAGTACTTC. It codes for CASRRTGPSSYEQYF.

The chain combines TRBV7-9 with TRBJ1-2; D uncertain. This CDR3 region has 14 residues. The germline V and J ends were trimmed by 1 base and 8 bases, with 14 bases remaining between them. Germline V gene sequence: CDR1 SEHNR, CDR2 FQNEAQ (reference sequence). In DNA form, the CDR3 reads TGTGCCAGCAGCTTAGATACGGCAGGCCGGGGCTACACCTTC. It specifies CASSLDTAGRGYTF.

The chain combines TRBV7-8 with TRBJ1-4; D possibly corresponds to TRBD1 (5 bases). Germline V gene sequence: CDR1 SGHVS, CDR2 FQNEAQ. The CDR3 is made up of 15 amino acids. Trimming took off 6 bases at V and 0 bases at J, with 11 bases between the two ends. The CDR3: CASSPRTPTNEKLFF. DNA for the CDR3: TGTGCCAGCAGTCCACGGACACCAACTAATGAAAAACTGTTTTTT.

The CDR3 DNA reads TGTGCCAGCAGCAAAAGAGGGTTAAACAATGAGCAGTTCTTC. Amino acid sequence: CASSKRGLNNEQFF. The gene calls are TRBV2 and TRBJ2-1; the D gene is possibly TRBD2 (5 bases). This CDR3 comprises 14 residues. Germline CDR1 is SNHLY and CDR2 is FYNNEI. The ends were cut back, 6 bases at V and 5 bases at J, with 14 bases in the middle.

The rearrangement links TRBV5-1 to TRBJ2-7; possibly TRBD1 for D (6 bases). The CDR3 runs 15 residues. The V gene lost 1 base and the J gene lost 3 bases, with 14 bases spanning the gap. CDR1 SGHRS and CDR2 YFSETQ come from the germline V gene. The CDR3 DNA follows: TGCGCCAGCAGCTTGTCGCGGCAGGGGCTCTACGAGCAGTACTTC. This encodes CASSLSRQGLYEQYF.

J is TRBJ2-3 and V is TRBV28, with TRBD2 as a possible D gene (7 bases). Germline assignment: CDR1 MDHEN and CDR2 SYDVKM. The CDR3 is made up of 17 amino acids. Trimming left V 11 bases short and J 0 bases short, with 24 bases between. CDR3: CAGGRGSPLTSTDTQYF. The CDR3 bases are TGTGCCGGGGGGCGGGGGTCCCCCTTGACTAGCACAGATACGCAGTATTTT.

Concerning this clone: A junction end diverges from the germline sequence, so it may reflect a read error. This rearrangement joins TRBV6-4 to TRBJ2-1, with TRBD2 matching 10 bases. The germline V gene encodes CDR1 MRHNA and CDR2 SNTAGT. CDR3 length equals 15 residues. The CDR3 coding sequence is TGTGCCAGCAGTGTCACTAGCGGGGCTAACAATGGGCAGTTCTTC. Translation gives CASSVTSGANNGQFF.

CDR3 bases: TGTGCCAGTAGCCCACAGGGCGAGCACTATGGCTACACCTTC. As protein: CASSPQGEHYGYTF. The chain couples TRBV19 to TRBJ1-2; tentative D call: TRBD1 (6 bases). In germline, CDR1 is LNHDA, CDR2 SQIVND (reference sequence). Trimming took 6 bases from V and 3 from J, leaving 14 bases between them. The CDR3 consists of 14 residues.

This clone was seen a handful of times. This chain uses TRBV23-1 with TRBJ1-5; a possible D gene is TRBD1 (6 bases). TRBV23-1 is marked as an open reading frame, function uncertain. Trimming took off 3 bases at V and 2 bases at J, with 8 bases between the two ends. CDR3 length equals 14 residues. CDR3 DNA: TGCGCCAGCAGTCATAACAGGGGCAATCAGCCCCAGCATTTT. Translation gives CASSHNRGNQPQHF.

The gene calls are TRBV10-3 and TRBJ1-4; possibly TRBD1 for D (6 bases). The V end lost 0 bases, the J end lost 7 bases, and 15 bases lay between the germline ends. The CDR3 is made up of 16 amino acids. CDR1 is ENHRY and CDR2 is SYGVKD in the germline V gene. The CDR3 loop reads CAISESGGGSGEKLFF. The CDR3 bases are TGTGCCATCAGTGAGTCAGGTGGGGGCAGTGGTGAAAAACTGTTTTTT.